The 6 T cell receptor beta chains reported below all come from one sample, sequenced in a study of blood T cell repertoires in COVID-19. Measured with immunoSEQ multiplex PCR; TCRdb has only the in-frame clones, and not every one. Of approximately 170,000 clones listed, around four fifths are singletons. Material for sequencing was peripheral blood. The receptors shown here come from a woman in her sixties or seventies with COVID-19, enrolled during active disease.

This sequence joins TRBV6-5 and TRBJ1-5, with a possible D match to TRBD1 (5 bases). V was trimmed by 6 bases and J by 5 bases, leaving 17 bases between them. The V gene's germline CDR1 is MNHEY and CDR2 SVGAGI. The CDR3 consists of 15 residues. The CDR3 reads CASSRGVGEDQPQHF. The CDR3 nucleotides are TGTGCCAGCAGCCGCGGGGTGGGGGAGGATCAGCCCCAGCATTTT.

The chain recombines TRBV11-2 with TRBJ2-1, with a tentative D call TRBD2 (5 bases). The V end was cut by 0 bases, the J end by 10 bases, with 10 bases between. CDR1 and CDR2 (germline): SGHAT, FQNNGV. There are 13 residues in the CDR3. The CDR3 DNA sequence: TGTGCCAGCAGCTTAGATCGAACTAGAGAGCAGTTCTTC. Residues: CASSLDRTREQFF.

The count of this clone is one. V gene TRBV3-1 (or the pseudogene TRBV3-2) combines with J gene TRBJ1-2; TRBD1 might be the D (5 bases). The germline V gene has CDR1 LGHDT and CDR2 YNNKEL (reference sequence). V was trimmed by 4 bases and J by 4 bases, leaving 16 bases between them. The CDR3 consists of 15 residues. DNA for the CDR3: TGTGCCAGCAGCCCTCAGAGGTCAGGGTCCTATGGCTACACCTTC. Its translation: CASSPQRSGSYGYTF.

The V gene is TRBV7-8, the J gene TRBJ1-5; D not resolved. This CDR3 comprises 14 residues. Germline V gene sequence: CDR1 SGHVS, CDR2 FQNEAQ. The CDR3 region has the DNA TGTGCGACGGGCGGGCAAAATAGCAATCAGCCCCAGCATTTT. This gives the protein CATGGQNSNQPQHF.

V gene TRBV28 combines with J gene TRBJ2-2, with D maybe TRBD1 (6 bases). With 9 bases removed from V and 5 bases from J, the gap between germline ends came to 19 bases. The CDR3 length is 15 residues. From germline, CDR1 is MDHEN and CDR2 SYDVKM. CDR3 residues: CASLFGQGWTGELFF. Written as DNA, the CDR3 is TGTGCCAGTCTGTTCGGGCAGGGGTGGACCGGGGAGCTGTTTTTT.

In this sample, this clone turned up once. This chain links TRBV7-6 with TRBJ2-7; D is perhaps TRBD1 (5 bases). The CDR3 totals 15 residues. The V end lost 1 base, the J end lost 5 bases, and 15 bases lay between the germline ends. Per germline, CDR1 SGHVS and CDR2 FNYEAQ. The chain's CDR3 is CASSLEARVIHEQYF. In DNA, the CDR3 is TGTGCCAGCAGCTTAGAGGCCAGGGTCATCCACGAGCAGTACTTC.